Following are 17 T cell receptor beta chains from one sample sequenced in a study of response to subunit inactivated influenza vaccine. TCRdb ran MiXCR on the RT-PCR reads and lists one entry per CDR3 protein. This sample has fewer than 400,000 distinct CDR3 sequences, with about a fifth found just once. The starting material was PBMCs from blood, obtained about 20 months after vaccination. Receptor source: a man aged 50-75 years who received an inactivated influenza vaccine.

The gene calls are TRBV4-2 and TRBJ1-2; no definite D call. CDR1 and CDR2 (germline): LGHNA, YNFKEQ. This CDR3 is built from 14 residues. The V gene lost 4 bases and the J gene lost 8 bases, with 17 bases spanning the gap. The CDR3 sequence is CASSPLSAGSGYTF. CDR3 coding DNA: TGTGCCAGCAGCCCTCTGTCGGCCGGAAGCGGCTACACCTTC.

This chain uses TRBV20-1 with TRBJ2-5; D unclear. V lost 3 bases to trimming and J lost 5 bases, with 10 bases between them. Germline V gives CDR1 DFQATT, CDR2 SNEGSKA (reference sequence). This CDR3 is 12 amino acids long. CDR3 region: CSASGQQETQYF. The DNA of the CDR3 is TGCAGTGCTAGCGGGCAGCAGGAGACCCAGTACTTC.

The CDR3 nucleotides are TGTGCCAGCAGGGGCAGGGATCAAGAGACCCAGTACTTC. It translates to CASRGRDQETQYF. The chain has TRBV27 and TRBJ2-5, with D perhaps matching TRBD1 (5 bases). Trimming took off 6 bases at V and 2 bases at J, with 10 bases between the two ends. This CDR3 contains 13 residues. The germline V gene has CDR1 MNHEY and CDR2 SMNVEV (reference sequence).

This clonotype was picked up a small number of times. The chain combines TRBV4-3 with TRBJ1-2; D ambiguous. The V end was cut by 1 base, the J end by 0 bases, with 9 bases between. This CDR3 contains 15 residues. Germline-derived CDR1 and CDR2 are LGHNA and YSLEER. The CDR3 region has the DNA TGCGCCAGCAGCCAAGTCCCTCGTTCTAACTATGGCTACACCTTC. This sequence encodes CASSQVPRSNYGYTF.

This clonotype was detected many times. The gene calls are TRBV4-3 and TRBJ1-5, with D possibly being TRBD1 (5 bases). CDR3 size: 13 residues. Germline V CDR1 and CDR2: LGHNA, YSLEER. Trimming shortened V by 2 bases and J by 9 bases, and 11 bases separated the two germline ends. The DNA of the CDR3 is TGCGCCAGCAGCCAAAGGGCGCAGGGGCCCCAGCATTTT. Residues: CASSQRAQGPQHF.

This clonotype came up a few times. The chain combines TRBV12-3 or TRBV12-4 with TRBJ2-7; 8 nucleotides align to TRBD2. V was pared by 6 bases and J by 2 bases, with 6 bases of the junction left unmatched. This CDR3 is built from 14 residues. CDR3 nucleotide sequence: TGTGCCAGCAGCCCGGGACTAGGGACCTACGAGCAGTACTTC. Translating it yields CASSPGLGTYEQYF.

This chain links TRBV7-2 with TRBJ1-3; D is ambiguous. The length of the CDR3 is 15 residues. Looked up from germline, CDR1 is SGHTA and CDR2 is FQGNSA. Trimming removed 5 bases at V and 0 bases at J, with 11 bases between. In nucleotides, the CDR3 is TGTGCCAGCAGCCTTATAAGGGACTCTGGAAACACCATATATTTT. Protein product: CASSLIRDSGNTIYF.

In its sample, this clonotype was seen many times. The J gene is TRBJ1-2, the V gene TRBV6-5; a possible D gene is TRBD1 (5 bases). The CDR3 totals 14 residues. Trimming stripped 4 bases from V and 3 bases from J, with 12 bases between. In germline, CDR1 is MNHEY, CDR2 SVGAGI. Here the CDR3 reads CASSSPWGDYGYTF. The CDR3, as DNA: TGTGCCAGCAGTTCCCCTTGGGGGGACTATGGCTACACCTTC.

The chain links TRBV7-2 to TRBJ2-3; a possible D gene is TRBD2 (5 bases). Per germline, CDR1 SGHTA and CDR2 FQGNSA. V shed 8 bases and J shed 0 bases, with 15 bases lying between them. This CDR3 is built from 15 residues. The CDR3 loop is CASRLAGLSTDTQYF. DNA for the CDR3: TGTGCCAGCCGGCTTGCGGGCCTTAGCACAGATACGCAGTATTTT.

This clonotype occurred many times. The J gene is TRBJ1-6, the V gene TRBV2, with TRBD1 matching over 9 bases. J gave up 4 bases and V 8 bases, and 3 bases lay outside the gene matches. CDR3 length equals 14 residues. Germline loops: CDR1 SNHLY, CDR2 FYNNEI. CDR3 DNA sequence: TGTGCCAGCTCCGGGACAGGGTATAATTCACCCCTCCACTTT. Its translation: CASSGTGYNSPLHF.

The chain has TRBV3-1 and TRBJ2-1, with 7 bases that match TRBD2. After removal of 0 bases from V and 3 bases from J, the junction contained 11 bases not matched to a gene. In germline, CDR1 is LGHDT, CDR2 YNNKEL (reference sequence). The CDR3 length is 18 residues. CDR3 residues: CASSQEPGGRGFYNEQFF. The CDR3 region has the DNA TGTGCCAGCAGCCAAGAACCGGGGGGACGGGGGTTCTACAATGAGCAGTTCTTC.

Only a few counts were recorded for this clonotype. The chain links TRBV12-3 or TRBV12-4 to TRBJ1-6; D not certain. V lost 7 bases and J 9 bases, leaving 16 bases between the germline ends. The CDR3 totals 14 residues. CDR3 residues: CASTQRASGSPLHF. DNA for the CDR3: TGTGCCAGCACCCAAAGGGCCAGTGGTTCACCCCTCCACTTT.

The table lists this clonotype with a few counts. The rearrangement links TRBV27 to TRBJ2-1, with D perhaps TRBD2 (7 bases). CDR1 MNHEY and CDR2 SMNVEV come from the germline V gene (reference sequence). The CDR3 length is 15 residues. V lost 8 bases to trimming and J lost 7 bases, with 21 bases between them. CDR3 sequence: CASWDLLGGGNEQFF. The CDR3 region has the DNA TGTGCCAGCTGGGACCTACTAGGGGGAGGGAATGAGCAGTTCTTC.

Only a few counts were recorded for this clonotype. The genes are TRBV5-1 and TRBJ1-1; 12 bases are a match to TRBD1. The CDR3 has 16 amino acids. Trimming cost V 4 bases and J 8 bases; bases outside gene matches: 12. Germline V gene data show CDR1 as SGHRS and CDR2 as YFSETQ. The CDR3 spells CASSLDWGDRGREAFF. DNA for the CDR3: TGCGCCAGCAGCCTGGACTGGGGGGACAGGGGGCGAGAAGCTTTCTTT.

This rearrangement joins TRBV19 to TRBJ1-2; weak D call: TRBD1 (5 bases). The CDR3 totals 13 residues. Trimming left V 10 bases short and J 3 bases short, with 15 bases between. In germline, CDR1 is LNHDA, CDR2 SQIVND (reference sequence). This CDR3 reads CATRDGGYYGYTF. The CDR3 nucleotides are TGTGCCACTAGAGACGGGGGATACTATGGCTACACCTTC.

The gene calls are TRBV20-1 and TRBJ2-1, with D perhaps matching TRBD2 (5 bases). V lost 7 bases, J lost 3 bases, and 7 bases lay in between. Germline loops: CDR1 DFQATT, CDR2 SNEGSKA (reference sequence). The CDR3 sequence is 11 residues long. The CDR3 coding sequence is TGCAGTGGCCGGGACTACAATGAGCAGTTCTTC. It specifies CSGRDYNEQFF.

This chain uses TRBV4-2 with TRBJ2-1, with 12 bases matching TRBD2. The CDR3 spans 16 residues. The trim removed 2 bases at V and 5 bases at J, leaving 4 bases unmatched. Germline values: CDR1 LGHNA, CDR2 YNFKEQ. DNA of the CDR3: TGTGCCAGCAGCCAAACACTAGCGGGAGGTAACAATGAGCAGTTCTTC. It is translated as CASSQTLAGGNNEQFF.